The clone carrying this TCR beta chain showed up many times. Its matching antigen is unknown. The record originates from a study of regulatory T cells in long-lasting Graves disease. On the study more broadly: To qualify as persistent, Graves' disease required over 5 years of antithyroid drugs with positive TSH receptor antibodies.

As to time point: persistent/refractory GD, antithyroid drugs over 5 years with positive TRAb. PBMCs were the source of the RNA used for TCR sequencing. Trimming took 9 bases from V and 4 from J; bases not matched to a gene: 8. The CDR3 is made up of 15 amino acids. CDR1 and CDR2 (germline): SNHLY, FYNNEI. Study-level findings and limits: There was favoring of TRBV28, TRBJ1-2 and TRBJ2-5 in persistent disease.

iRepertoire HTBI primers and Arm-PCR of CDR3 regions built TCR beta libraries. Each CDR3 protein gets one entry after TCRdb re-called the multiplex PCR reads with MiXCR. The top ten hold roughly a quarter of the sample, which has more than 300,000 distinct CDR3 sequences, approximately 23% seen once. The source is a woman in her thirties or forties with Graves disease. The sample consisted of peripheral blood mononuclear cells (PBMCs), taken when the disease was refractory, from a patient treated with antithyroid drugs. This chain uses TRBV2 with TRBJ2-1; 11 nucleotides match TRBD2. The DNA for the CDR3 is TGTGCCAGTTCGAAGGGGACTAGCGGTTACAATGAGCAGTTCTTC. Its protein is CASSKGTSGYNEQFF.